Listed below are T cell receptor beta chains from one sample, sequenced in a study of neurological immune-mediated disorders. TCRdb reanalysed the 5' RACE reads using MiXCR and keeps one entry per CDR3 protein. The sample includes 55,000 to 65,000 distinct CDR3 sequences, roughly 3.2% seen only once; the top ten take more than 2.5%. Sample: PBMCs. The source of these receptors is a woman under 40 with multiple sclerosis. The CDR3 runs from the conserved cysteine through the conserved F or W. A D gene is named only where the DNA matches it firmly. Size is stated for part of the rows, as once, few or many counts, or as a class when the clone is expanded.

d_gene: -; j_gene: TRBJ1-1; abundance: many; v_gene: TRBV29-1; len: 10; CDR3aa: CSVSGVRAFF; CDR3nt: TGCAGCGTTTCAGGGGTTCGAGCTTTCTTT
d_gene: -; j_gene: TRBJ1-2; abundance: few; v_gene: TRBV5-6; len: 17; CDR3aa: CASSSWGQSTRGYGYTF; CDR3nt: TGTGCCAGCAGCTCGTGGGGTCAGTCCACTAGGGGCTATGGCTACACCTTC
d_gene: TRBD2; j_gene: TRBJ2-3; abundance: many; v_gene: TRBV12-3/TRBV12-4; len: 18; CDR3aa: CASSLRRGTSGYTDTQYF; CDR3nt: TGTGCCAGCAGTCTTAGAAGGGGGACTAGCGGGTACACAGATACGCAGTATTTT
d_gene: -; j_gene: TRBJ1-2; abundance: many; v_gene: TRBV12-3/TRBV12-4; len: 14; CDR3aa: CASSLGKGPYGYTF; CDR3nt: TGTGCCAGCAGTTTAGGGAAGGGACCATATGGCTACACCTTC
d_gene: TRBD2; j_gene: TRBJ2-7; abundance: many; v_gene: TRBV12-3/TRBV12-4; len: 20; CDR3aa: CASSFYIGSGGLGSSYEQYF; CDR3nt: TGTGCCAGCAGTTTTTATATTGGTAGCGGGGGTCTCGGAAGCTCCTACGAGCAGTACTTC
d_gene: -; j_gene: TRBJ1-6; abundance: many; v_gene: TRBV7-9; len: 15; CDR3aa: CASSLARQGHSPLHF; CDR3nt: TGTGCCAGCAGCTTAGCGCGGCAGGGCCATTCACCCCTCCACTTT
d_gene: -; j_gene: TRBJ2-5; abundance: -; v_gene: TRBV28; len: 13; CDR3aa: CASSLVASKTQYF; CDR3nt: TGTGCCAGTAGTTTAGTGGCTTCTAAGACCCAGTACTTC
d_gene: -; j_gene: TRBJ2-1; abundance: many; v_gene: TRBV20-1; len: 13; CDR3aa: CSARSATYNEQFF; CDR3nt: TGCAGTGCCCGGTCGGCCACCTACAATGAGCAGTTCTTC
d_gene: TRBD2; j_gene: TRBJ2-6; abundance: many; v_gene: TRBV4-1; len: 19; CDR3aa: CASSQVPSGSLSGANVLTF; CDR3nt: TGCGCCAGCAGCCAAGTTCCTAGCGGGTCGCTCTCTGGGGCCAACGTCCTGACTTTC
d_gene: TRBD1; j_gene: TRBJ2-3; abundance: many; v_gene: TRBV5-1; len: 16; CDR3aa: CASSLPGTASTDTQYF; CDR3nt: TGCGCCAGCAGCTTGCCCGGGACAGCTAGCACAGATACGCAGTATTTT
d_gene: -; j_gene: TRBJ2-6; abundance: many; v_gene: TRBV5-1; len: 15; CDR3aa: CASSLEGSGANVLTF; CDR3nt: TGCGCCAGCAGCTTGGAGGGCTCTGGGGCCAACGTCCTGACTTTC
d_gene: -; j_gene: TRBJ2-3; abundance: many; v_gene: TRBV20-1; len: 12; CDR3aa: CSARQQSPRLYF; CDR3nt: TGCAGTGCTAGGCAGCAAAGCCCCCGGTTGTATTTT